The 29 T cell receptor beta chains listed next were all sequenced from one sample in a study of identical twins. TCRdb used MiXCR to reprocess the 5' RACE reads, holding one entry per CDR3 protein. The data contain a few hundred thousand distinct CDR3 sequences, about 18% of them singletons. The material sequenced was naive T cells sorted from blood. The receptors derive from a man between 50 and 59 years old in good health.

The gene calls are TRBV21-1 and TRBJ2-7; the D segment call TRBD1 is taken from the table without a DNA check. TRBV21-1 is assigned pseudogene status. This CDR3 has 15 residues. CDR3 sequence reads: CASIPGRGAPYEQYF. The CDR3 coding sequence is TGTGCCAGCATCCCAGGGCGGGGGGCACCCTACGAGCAGTACTTC.

A few counts support this clonotype. The chain carries TRBV29-1 and TRBJ1-5; maybe TRBD1 (6 bases). Trimming stripped 4 bases from V and 0 bases from J, with 13 bases between. Germline-derived CDR1 and CDR2 are SQVTM and ANQGSEA. The CDR3 spans 15 residues. In DNA form, the CDR3 reads TGCAGCGTTGTATGGGGGGGCGGTAGCAATCAGCCCCAGCATTTT. Translation: CSVVWGGGSNQPQHF.

The table lists this clonotype with a few counts. The chain carries TRBV5-1 and TRBJ1-6; perhaps TRBD1 as D (6 bases). Between the trimmed V and J ends, which lost 1 base and 5 bases, there was a span of 10 bases. This CDR3 is built from 15 residues. Germline V gene lookup returns CDR1 SGHRS and CDR2 YFSETQ. CDR3 amino acids: CASSLRDTNNSPLHF. In DNA form, the CDR3 reads TGCGCCAGCAGCTTGAGGGACACCAATAATTCACCCCTCCACTTT. The full variable domain, its missing parts supplied by reference TRBV5-1 and TRBJ1-6, is KAGVTQTPRYLIKTRGQQVTLSCSPISGHRSVSWYQQTPGQGLQFLFEYFSETQRNKGNFPGRFSGRQFSNSRSEMNVSTLELGDSALYLCASSLRDTNNSPLHFGNGTRLTVT.

The chain links TRBV15 to TRBJ2-5, with D hard to call. The V gene lost 2 bases and the J gene lost 2 bases, with 15 bases spanning the gap. This CDR3 region has 16 residues. Germline V gives CDR1 LNHNV, CDR2 YYDKDF (reference sequence). The DNA of the CDR3 is TGTGCCACCAGCAGATCATTGGCCGAAGGACAAGAGACCCAGTACTTC. Its protein product is CATSRSLAEGQETQYF. Supplemented by reference TRBV15 and TRBJ2-5, the full variable domain reads DAMVIQNPRYQVTQFGKPVTLSCSQTLNHNVMYWYQQKSSQAPKLLFHYYDKDFNNEADTPDNFQSRRPNTSFCFLDIRSPGLGDTAMYLCATSRSLAEGQETQYFGPGTRLLVL.

The chain couples TRBV6-5 to TRBJ1-1; no firm D call. Germline V lookup: CDR1 MNHEY, CDR2 SVGAGI. Trimming cost V 0 bases and J 1 base, with 6 bases left between them. CDR3 length: 14 residues. The CDR3 here is CASSYSITNTEAFF. As DNA, the CDR3 is TGTGCCAGCAGTTACTCGATCACGAACACTGAAGCTTTCTTT.

V gene TRBV2 combines with J gene TRBJ2-1; D uncertain. The CDR3 is 12 residues long. CDR1 is SNHLY and CDR2 is FYNNEI in the germline V gene. V was clipped by 6 bases and J by 0 bases, with 3 bases between them. The CDR3 reads CASRGSYNEQFF. The CDR3 nucleotides are TGTGCCAGCAGGGGCTCCTACAATGAGCAGTTCTTC.

This clonotype has only one observation. V is TRBV5-6 and J is TRBJ2-7; 7 bases agree with TRBD2. Trimming cost V 4 bases and J 6 bases; bases outside gene matches: 13. This CDR3 spans 15 amino acids. CDR1 is SGHDT and CDR2 is YYEEEE in the germline V gene. CDR3 nucleotide sequence: TGTGCCAGCAGCAAAATTGGGGCGGGAGTATCCGAGCAGTACTTC. Translated: CASSKIGAGVSEQYF.

Only a few counts were recorded for this clonotype. The rearrangement links TRBV20-1 to TRBJ2-7; D remains unclear. Trimming cost V 5 bases and J 3 bases, with 8 bases left between them. Germline CDR1 DFQATT, CDR2 SNEGSKA (reference sequence). The CDR3 contains 11 residues. CDR3 in amino acids: CSAADNYEQYF. CDR3 DNA sequence: TGCAGTGCTGCAGATAACTACGAGCAGTACTTC.

The rearrangement uses TRBV20-1 and TRBJ2-3; either TRBD1 or TRBD2 may fit D (6 bases each). This CDR3 has 12 residues. V was shortened by 7 bases and J by 3 bases, with 11 bases between the two germline ends. CDR1 DFQATT and CDR2 SNEGSKA come from the germline V gene (reference sequence). The CDR3 bases are TGCAGTGGGGGGGCGGGGACAGATACGCAGTATTTT. It specifies CSGGAGTDTQYF.

This clonotype was seen ten or more times. V usage is TRBV28 and J usage is TRBJ1-6; D is unclear. The CDR3 covers 14 residues. Germline V lookup: CDR1 MDHEN, CDR2 SYDVKM. V lost 6 bases, J lost 7 bases, and 13 bases lay in between. The CDR3 loop is CASSLMQSNSPLHF. In DNA, the CDR3 is TGTGCCAGCAGCCTAATGCAGTCCAATTCACCCCTCCACTTT. Supplemented by reference TRBV28 and TRBJ1-6, the full variable domain reads DVKVTQSSRYLVKRTGEKVFLECVQDMDHENMFWYRQDPGLGLRLIYFSYDVKMKEKGDIPEGYSVSREKKERFSLILESASTNQTSMYLCASSLMQSNSPLHFGNGTRLTVT.

The chain employs TRBV18 and TRBJ1-2; D unresolved. This CDR3 spans 12 amino acids. Trimming shortened V by 2 bases and J by 4 bases, and 5 bases separated the two germline ends. Germline V CDR1 and CDR2: KGHSH, LQKENI. The CDR3 nucleotides are TGTGCCAGCTCACCAACAAGCTATGGCTACACCTTC. Its translation: CASSPTSYGYTF.

The chain links TRBV4-2 to TRBJ2-1; TRBD2 aligns across 13 bases. The CDR3 covers 16 residues. J gave up 9 bases and V 3 bases, and 8 bases lay outside the gene matches. The germline CDR1 and CDR2 sequences are LGHNA and YNFKEQ. CDR3 DNA sequence: TGTGCCAGCAGCCACGCCGGGACTAGCGGGGACCTTGAGCAGTTCTTC. It codes for CASSHAGTSGDLEQFF.

This clonotype appeared many times. The CDR3 here is CASSLGGTGGPTSGEQFF. CDR3 sequence (DNA): TGTGCCAGCAGCTTAGGGGGGACAGGGGGCCCAACATCAGGGGAGCAGTTCTTC. The chain has TRBV11-1 and TRBJ2-1, with TRBD1 identical over 12 bases. The germline V gene has CDR1 SGHAT and CDR2 FQDESV (reference sequence). The CDR3 runs to 18 residues. With V trimmed by 1 base and J by 10 bases, 14 bases remained unmatched.

On this clonotype: One end of the junction varies from germline; a read error may be responsible. This sequence joins TRBV7-7 and TRBJ2-5, with 12 bases lining up with TRBD2. Germline CDR1 reads SSHAT; CDR2 reads FNYEAQ (reference sequence). This CDR3 spans 16 amino acids. The CDR3 sequence is CASSYGLAGPEETQYF. CDR3 sequence (DNA): TGTGCTAGCAGCTACGGACTAGCGGGGCCTGAAGAGACCCAGTACTTC.

The V gene is TRBV18, the J gene TRBJ1-2; no reliable D call. V lost 5 bases and J lost 0, with 16 bases in between. This CDR3 is 16 amino acids long. CDR1 KGHSH and CDR2 LQKENI come from the germline V gene. For the CDR3, the DNA is TGTGCCAGCTCAACAAAAAACGGAAAATCTAACTATGGCTACACCTTC. It yields the protein CASSTKNGKSNYGYTF. The variable domain in full, completed from reference TRBV18 and TRBJ1-2, reads NAGVMQNPRHLVRRRGQEARLRCSPMKGHSHVYWYRQLPEEGLKFMVYLQKENIIDESGMPKERFSAEFPKEGPSILRIQQVVRGDSAAYFCASSTKNGKSNYGYTFGSGTRLTVV.

The rearrangement uses TRBV12-3 or TRBV12-4 and TRBJ2-5; D gene uncertain. The CDR3 has 17 residues. The germline V and J ends were trimmed by 1 base and 5 bases, with 20 bases remaining between them. CDR3 sequence (DNA): TGTGCCAGCAGTTTAGTGGTAGGAGACTCCAAACGGGAGACCCAGTACTTC. It encodes CASSLVVGDSKRETQYF.

The chain links TRBV4-3 to TRBJ2-1, with 7 bases identical to TRBD2. V shed 0 bases and J 3 bases; nucleotides not matched to a gene: 11. The CDR3 has 18 amino acids. Germline V gene sequence: CDR1 LGHNA, CDR2 YSLEER. In DNA form, the CDR3 reads TGCGCCAGCAGCCAAGATCACGTTCCGGGAGGCGACTACAATGAGCAGTTCTTC. Translation gives CASSQDHVPGGDYNEQFF.

This clonotype was observed many times. The CDR3 bases are TGTGCCAGCAGCTTATCTACCGAGCAGTACTTC. Protein sequence: CASSLSTEQYF. The chain uses TRBV7-9 and TRBJ2-7, with D hard to call. CDR3 size: 11 residues. Germline values: CDR1 SEHNR, CDR2 FQNEAQ (reference sequence). Trimming cost V 2 bases and J 6 bases, with 5 bases left between them.

This clonotype was counted a single time. The gene calls are TRBV7-6 and TRBJ2-6; TRBD1 aligns across 7 bases. In germline, CDR1 is SGHVS, CDR2 FNYEAQ. The J segment lost 0 bases and the V segment lost 6 bases, leaving 14 bases of the junction unmatched. This CDR3 contains 19 residues. Written as DNA, the CDR3 is TGTGCCAGCAGTGTAGTCAGGGGACAGACAAGCTCTGGGGCCAACGTCCTGACTTTC. This encodes CASSVVRGQTSSGANVLTF.

This clonotype was recorded many times. The chain is built from TRBV20-1 and TRBJ1-3; unclear D gene. This CDR3 has 12 residues. Germline V gene sequence: CDR1 DFQATT, CDR2 SNEGSKA (reference sequence). V gave up 8 bases and J gave up 0 bases, with 8 bases separating them. The CDR3 loop reads CSLLVSGNTIYF. The CDR3 coding sequence is TGCAGTCTCCTGGTCTCTGGAAACACCATATATTTT.

This clonotype has a count of ten or more. The rearrangement links TRBV20-1 to TRBJ1-2; D unresolved. This CDR3 comprises 17 residues. Deletions cut 0 bases from V and 0 bases from J, with 17 bases between. CDR1 is DFQATT, CDR2 SNEGSKA, per germline (reference sequence). CDR3 DNA: TGCAGTGCTAGAGATACGGTCGGGGAGTTAGCTAACTATGGCTACACCTTC. Translating it yields CSARDTVGELANYGYTF.

V and J are TRBV5-1 and TRBJ2-7; D is unclear. V was pared by 0 bases and J by 7 bases, with 8 bases between. CDR1 is SGHRS, CDR2 YFSETQ, per germline. This CDR3 is built from 12 residues. The CDR3 DNA is TGCGCCAGCAGCTTGGGACTGACAGAGCAGTACTTC. This gives the protein CASSLGLTEQYF.

V usage is TRBV5-1 and J usage is TRBJ2-1, with a possible D match to TRBD1 (5 bases). Trimming removed 0 bases from V and 7 bases from J, with 11 bases in between. The CDR3 extends over 14 amino acids. The germline V gene has CDR1 SGHRS and CDR2 YFSETQ. Here the CDR3 reads CASSLGGSGNEQFF. CDR3 in DNA: TGCGCCAGCAGCTTGGGGGGTTCAGGGAATGAGCAGTTCTTC. Supplemented by reference TRBV5-1 and TRBJ2-1, the full variable domain reads KAGVTQTPRYLIKTRGQQVTLSCSPISGHRSVSWYQQTPGQGLQFLFEYFSETQRNKGNFPGRFSGRQFSNSRSEMNVSTLELGDSALYLCASSLGGSGNEQFFGPGTRLTVL.

V gene TRBV4-2 combines with J gene TRBJ2-5, with no clear D. V was shortened by 1 base and J by 1 base, with 13 bases between the two germline ends. In germline, CDR1 is LGHNA, CDR2 YNFKEQ. There are 16 residues in the CDR3. This CDR3 reads CASSQVPGRTQETQYF. In nucleotides, the CDR3 is TGTGCCAGCAGCCAAGTGCCCGGACGGACCCAAGAGACCCAGTACTTC.

Remarks on this clonotype: One junction end disagrees with the germline gene, perhaps due to a read error. The rearrangement links TRBV20-1 to TRBJ1-4; perhaps TRBD1 as D (5 bases). Germline assignment: CDR1 DFQATT and CDR2 SNEGSKA (reference sequence). The CDR3 has 15 residues. The CDR3 bases are TGCAGAGCTAGAAGTACCCCAGGGCATAATGAAAAACTGTTTTTT. Its protein is CRARSTPGHNEKLFF.

Only a few counts were recorded for this clonotype. The chain joins TRBV9 to TRBJ2-1; tentatively, D is TRBD1 (6 bases). The CDR3 has 15 residues. The germline gives CDR1 SGDLS, CDR2 YYNGEE. V lost 3 bases and J lost 2, with 12 bases in between. The CDR3 DNA is TGTGCCAGCAGCGGAGACAGGCGAACCTACAATGAGCAGTTCTTC. This gives the protein CASSGDRRTYNEQFF.

The genes are TRBV12-3 or TRBV12-4 and TRBJ2-7, with a weak D call TRBD1 (5 bases). With 7 bases removed from V and 2 bases from J, the gap between germline ends came to 15 bases. CDR3 length: 14 residues. The CDR3 loop is CASTSGMGTYEQYF. CDR3 in DNA: TGTGCCAGCACCTCAGGGATGGGTACCTACGAGCAGTACTTC.

This clonotype was seen only a few times. V is TRBV5-1 and J is TRBJ2-3; D is ambiguous. V shed 0 bases and J shed 2 bases, with 22 bases lying between them. Germline V gives CDR1 SGHRS, CDR2 YFSETQ. The CDR3 extends over 19 amino acids. The CDR3 protein is CASSLASGPHYPHTDTQYF. The CDR3 DNA reads TGCGCCAGCAGCTTGGCCTCGGGCCCTCACTACCCACACACAGATACGCAGTATTTT.

The chain employs TRBV28 and TRBJ1-5; 7 bases agree with TRBD1. This CDR3 spans 15 amino acids. The germline gives CDR1 MDHEN, CDR2 SYDVKM. J gave up 3 bases and V 8 bases, and 10 bases lay outside the gene matches. The CDR3 reads CASETGVRANQPQHF. In DNA form, the CDR3 reads TGTGCCAGCGAAACAGGGGTCAGGGCCAATCAGCCCCAGCATTTT. The complete variable domain, with remaining parts taken from reference TRBV28 and TRBJ1-5, reads DVKVTQSSRYLVKRTGEKVFLECVQDMDHENMFWYRQDPGLGLRLIYFSYDVKMKEKGDIPEGYSVSREKKERFSLILESASTNQTSMYLCASETGVRANQPQHFGDGTRLSIL.